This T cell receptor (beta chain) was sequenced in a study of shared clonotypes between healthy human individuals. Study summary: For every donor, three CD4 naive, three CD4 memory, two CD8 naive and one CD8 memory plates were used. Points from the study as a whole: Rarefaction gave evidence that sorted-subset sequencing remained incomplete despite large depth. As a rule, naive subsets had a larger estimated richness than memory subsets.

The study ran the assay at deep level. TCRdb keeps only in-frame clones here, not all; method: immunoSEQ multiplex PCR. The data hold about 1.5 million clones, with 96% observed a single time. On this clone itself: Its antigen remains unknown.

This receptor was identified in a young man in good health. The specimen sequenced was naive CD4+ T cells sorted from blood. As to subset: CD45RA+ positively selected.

CDR3: CASSPIAPGLAANTGELFF. The CDR3 DNA is TGTGCCAGCAGCCCGATCGCACCGGGACTAGCGGCGAACACCGGGGAGCTGTTTTTT. The V call is TRBV7-3, the J call TRBJ2-2; TRBD2 matches at 11 bases. The V gene's germline CDR1 is SGHTA and CDR2 FQGTGA. The CDR3 has 19 residues. J lost 0 bases, V lost 5 bases, and 11 bases had no gene match.